Listed here is a single T cell receptor (beta chain). Assay used: immunoSEQ multiplex PCR; TCRdb lists only in-frame clones, some missing. The sample records 55,000 to 75,000 clones, over 85% being singletons. The junction had 15 bases not matched to a gene; V was cut back by 1 base and J by 11 bases. The CDR3 contains 17 residues. Germline values: CDR1 SGHTA, CDR2 FQGNSA. This sample was taken from a study of technical replicates of blood from a handful of donors. Material: PBMCs. The rearrangement links TRBV7-2 to TRBJ1-5, with TRBD1 matching over 9 bases. This TCR derives from a human donor in good health. Some clones in this sample may be carry-over from other donors' samples. CDR3 sequence: CASSLGGTGWGLWTQHF. The CDR3 DNA sequence: TGTGCCAGCAGCTTAGGAGGGACAGGGTGGGGGTTATGGACCCAGCATTTT.